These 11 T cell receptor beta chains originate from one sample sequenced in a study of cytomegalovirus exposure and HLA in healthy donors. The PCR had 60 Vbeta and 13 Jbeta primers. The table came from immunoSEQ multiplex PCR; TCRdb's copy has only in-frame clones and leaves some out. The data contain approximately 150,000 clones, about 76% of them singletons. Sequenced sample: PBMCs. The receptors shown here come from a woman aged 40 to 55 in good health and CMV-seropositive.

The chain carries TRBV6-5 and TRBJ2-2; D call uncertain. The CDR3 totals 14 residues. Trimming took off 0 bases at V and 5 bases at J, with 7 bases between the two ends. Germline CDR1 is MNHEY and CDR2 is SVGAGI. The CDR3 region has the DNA TGTGCCAGCAGTTACTCTGAGGCGACCGGGGAGCTGTTTTTT. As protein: CASSYSEATGELFF.

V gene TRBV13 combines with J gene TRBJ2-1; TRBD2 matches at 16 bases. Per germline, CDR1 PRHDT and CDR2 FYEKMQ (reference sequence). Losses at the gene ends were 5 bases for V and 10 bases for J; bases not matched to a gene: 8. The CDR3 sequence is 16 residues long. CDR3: CASSPSGLAGGYEQFF. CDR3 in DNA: TGTGCCAGCAGCCCCTCGGGACTAGCGGGGGGGTACGAGCAGTTCTTC.

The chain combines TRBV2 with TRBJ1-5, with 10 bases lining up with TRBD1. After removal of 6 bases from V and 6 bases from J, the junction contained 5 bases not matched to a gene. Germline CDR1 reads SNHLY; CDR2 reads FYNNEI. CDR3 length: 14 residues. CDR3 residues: CASRPGQGIQPQHF. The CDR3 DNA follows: TGTGCCAGCAGGCCGGGACAGGGGATTCAGCCCCAGCATTTT.

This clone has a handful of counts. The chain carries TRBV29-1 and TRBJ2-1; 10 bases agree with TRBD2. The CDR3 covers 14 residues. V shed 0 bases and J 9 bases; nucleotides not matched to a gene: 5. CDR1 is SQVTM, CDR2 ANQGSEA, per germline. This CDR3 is CSVEELAGVLEQFF. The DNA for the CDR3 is TGCAGCGTTGAAGAGCTAGCGGGAGTCCTTGAGCAGTTCTTC.

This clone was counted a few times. The CDR3 protein is CASSFTEGACEQYF. Written as DNA, the CDR3 is TGTGCCAGCAGTTTCACGGAGGGGGCCTGCGAGCAGTACTTC. V usage is TRBV27 and J usage is TRBJ2-7; D might be TRBD1 (7 bases). V lost 3 bases and J 6 bases, leaving 15 bases between the germline ends. The CDR3 spans 14 residues. Germline assignment: CDR1 MNHEY and CDR2 SMNVEV (reference sequence).

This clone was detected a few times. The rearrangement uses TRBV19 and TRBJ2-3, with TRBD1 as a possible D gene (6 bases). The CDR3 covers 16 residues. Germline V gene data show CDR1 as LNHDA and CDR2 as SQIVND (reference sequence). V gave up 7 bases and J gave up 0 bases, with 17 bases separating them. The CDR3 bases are TGTGCCAGTACCCTCAACAGGGAAACTAGCACAGATACGCAGTATTTT. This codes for CASTLNRETSTDTQYF.

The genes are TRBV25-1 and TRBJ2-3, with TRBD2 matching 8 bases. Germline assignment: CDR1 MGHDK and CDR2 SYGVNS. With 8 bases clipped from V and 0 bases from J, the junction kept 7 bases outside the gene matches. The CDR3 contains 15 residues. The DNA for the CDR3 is TGTGCCAGCGTTACTAGCGGCTCTAGCACAGATACGCAGTATTTT. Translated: CASVTSGSSTDTQYF.

Here the CDR3 reads CASSEGGSSYEQYF. The CDR3 nucleotides are TGCGCCAGCAGTGAAGGGGGTTCCTCCTACGAGCAGTACTTC. The V and J genes are TRBV10-1 and TRBJ2-7; TRBD1 is a possible D gene (6 bases). V was trimmed by 3 bases and J by 0 bases, leaving 9 bases between them. CDR1 and CDR2 from the germline V gene are WNHNN and SYGVQD (reference sequence). The CDR3 has 14 amino acids.

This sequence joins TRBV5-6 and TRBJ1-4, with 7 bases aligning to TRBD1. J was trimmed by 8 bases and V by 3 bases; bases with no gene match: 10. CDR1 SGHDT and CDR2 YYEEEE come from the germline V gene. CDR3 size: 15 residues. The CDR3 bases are TGTGCCAGCAGCTACGCCGGGACAGATGGAGAAAAACTGTTTTTT. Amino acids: CASSYAGTDGEKLFF.

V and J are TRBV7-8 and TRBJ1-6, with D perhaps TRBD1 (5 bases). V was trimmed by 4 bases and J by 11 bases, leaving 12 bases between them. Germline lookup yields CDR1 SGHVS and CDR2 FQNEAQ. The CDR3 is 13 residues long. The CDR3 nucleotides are TGTGCCAGCAGCTCCCAGGGCGGTCCACCCCTCCACTTT. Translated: CASSSQGGPPLHF. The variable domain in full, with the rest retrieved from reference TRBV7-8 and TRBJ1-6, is GAGVSQSPRYKVAKRGQDVALRCDPISGHVSLFWYQQALGQGPEFLTYFQNEAQLDKSGLPSDRFFAERPEGSVSTLKIQRTQQEDSAVYLCASSSQGGPPLHFGNGTRLTVT.

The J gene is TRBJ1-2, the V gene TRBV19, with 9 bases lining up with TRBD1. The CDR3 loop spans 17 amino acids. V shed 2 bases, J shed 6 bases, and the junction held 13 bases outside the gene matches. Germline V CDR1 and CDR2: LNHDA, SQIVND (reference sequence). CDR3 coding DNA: TGTGCCAGTAGTATATCCCTAGGGGAAGGGACAGGGAATGGCTACACCTTC. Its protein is CASSISLGEGTGNGYTF.